A selection of T cell receptor beta chains follows, all from one sample in a study of T cell repertoires in cytomegalovirus infection. TCRdb passed the reads through MiXCR, listing each CDR3 protein once. The sample includes some 940,000 distinct CDR3 sequences, roughly 31% of them seen just once. Which antigens these TCRs recognize remains unknown. The material was cultured CD8+ T cells from PBMCs, obtained from culture after CMV antigen stimulation. These receptors were obtained from a human donor in good health (CMV status not recorded). Some clones in this sample may be carry-over from other donors' samples. Each CDR3 is given with its conserved first and last residue. D genes are given only for firm matches. Expanded clones are given a class, and other clones once, few, many or no size at all.

V: TRBV10-3
size: NA
D: NA
J: TRBJ1-2
CDR3: CAILPRVAGDLHGYTF
DNA: TGTGCCATCCTCCCCCGAGTGGCAGGGGACCTTCATGGCTACACCTTC

V: TRBV27
size: NA
D: NA
J: TRBJ1-3
CDR3: CASSPNPIGNTIYF
DNA: TGTGCCAGCAGTCCCAATCCTATTGGAAACACCATATATTTT

V: TRBV19
size: NA
D: NA
J: TRBJ1-1
CDR3: CASSMGAVGTEAFF
DNA: TGTGCCAGTAGTATGGGGGCGGTGGGGACTGAAGCTTTCTTT

V: TRBV6-1
size: few
D: NA
J: TRBJ1-4
CDR3: CASKTGGGEKLFF
DNA: TGTGCCAGCAAAACAGGCGGGGGGGAAAAACTGTTTTTT

V: TRBV7-8
size: many
D: NA
J: TRBJ2-1
CDR3: CASSFGALSSYNEQFF
DNA: TGTGCCAGCAGCTTCGGGGCTTTAAGCTCCTACAATGAGCAGTTCTTC

V: TRBV3-1
size: few
D: NA
J: TRBJ1-1
CDR3: CASSRRQARLNTEAFF
DNA: TGTGCCAGCAGTCGGAGACAGGCCCGATTGAACACTGAAGCTTTCTTT

V: TRBV6-6
size: few
D: NA
J: TRBJ1-5
CDR3: CASRPRGSNQPQHF
DNA: TGTGCCAGCAGGCCTCGAGGGAGTAATCAGCCCCAGCATTTT

V: TRBV7-3
size: NA
D: NA
J: TRBJ1-1
CDR3: CASSFGTTTEAFF
DNA: TGTGCCAGCAGCTTTGGGACAACCACTGAAGCTTTCTTT

V: TRBV12-3/TRBV12-4
size: many
D: NA
J: TRBJ1-4
CDR3: CASSFGISTNEKLFF
DNA: TGTGCCAGCAGTTTCGGGATTTCAACTAATGAAAAACTGTTTTTT

V: TRBV10-1
size: NA
D: NA
J: TRBJ2-3
CDR3: CASSESKAHTDTQYF
DNA: TGCGCCAGCAGTGAGTCGAAGGCGCATACAGATACGCAGTATTTT

V: TRBV10-3
size: NA
D: NA
J: TRBJ1-4
CDR3: CAISETPTPSPTPYEKLFF
DNA: TGTGCCATCAGTGAGACTCCAACTCCCTCACCCACCCCATATGAAAAACTGTTTTTT

V: TRBV7-6
size: many
D: TRBD2
J: TRBJ2-1
CDR3: CASRRHTGGGWYNEQFF
DNA: TGTGCCAGCAGACGTCACACCGGCGGGGGGTGGTACAATGAGCAGTTCTTC

V: TRBV4-2
size: NA
D: NA
J: TRBJ2-3
CDR3: CASSQDVLAADTQYF
DNA: TGTGCCAGCAGCCAAGACGTACTAGCCGCAGATACGCAGTATTTT

V: TRBV6-4
size: few
D: NA
J: TRBJ1-2
CDR3: CASSGTPGGDGYTF
DNA: TGTGCCAGCAGTGGAACCCCGGGGGGGGATGGCTACACCTTC

V: TRBV6-5
size: few
D: NA
J: TRBJ2-3
CDR3: CATARRGRSTDTQYF
DNA: TGTGCCACCGCGAGGAGGGGCCGAAGCACAGATACGCAGTATTTT

V: TRBV2
size: NA
D: NA
J: TRBJ2-3
CDR3: CASTGIADTQYF
DNA: TGTGCCAGCACCGGGATCGCAGATACGCAGTATTTT

V: TRBV12-3/TRBV12-4
size: few
D: NA
J: TRBJ1-2
CDR3: CASSLGGRAKGYTF
DNA: TGTGCCAGCAGTTTAGGGGGTCGGGCTAAGGGCTACACCTTC